This TCR beta chain appears in the sequencing data of a study of cytomegalovirus exposure and HLA in healthy donors. PCR employed 60 Vbeta and 13 Jbeta primers. Some clones are missing from TCRdb's copy, which holds only in-frame ones; the method was immunoSEQ multiplex PCR. Found here are more than 100,000 clones, 75% to 85% of them singletons; the top ten hold approximately 1.5%. Germline assignment: CDR1 MNHNS and CDR2 SASEGT. The CDR3 consists of 13 residues. Deletions cut 6 bases from V and 1 base from J, with 9 bases between. A word on this clone: At the DNA level, this CDR3 is encoded by other sequences in the same sample as well.

The clonotype originates from a woman aged 40-49 years in good health and CMV-seronegative. Input material: PBMCs. V is TRBV6-1 and J is TRBJ1-2; D is ambiguous. The CDR3 spells CASRPGDNYGYTF. CDR3 nucleotide sequence: TGTGCCAGCAGGCCGGGAGATAACTATGGCTACACCTTC.